The 12 T cell receptor beta chains below all came from one sample that was sequenced in a study of somatic mutations in cytotoxic T cells in rheumatoid arthritis. Measured with immunoSEQ multiplex PCR; TCRdb has only the in-frame clones, and not every one. Found here are under 20,000 clones, about four fifths of them singletons; the top ten hold approximately 30%. The sequenced sample was CD8+ T cells sorted from blood. These receptors were taken from an adult with rheumatoid arthritis.

V and J are TRBV5-6 and TRBJ1-5; the D is unclear. This CDR3 spans 13 amino acids. Looked up from germline, CDR1 is SGHDT and CDR2 is YYEEEE. V was shortened by 4 bases and J by 7 bases, with 12 bases between the two germline ends. CDR3 amino acids: CASSRATEQPQHF. The DNA of the CDR3 is TGTGCCAGCAGCCGTGCGACGGAGCAGCCCCAGCATTTT.

The chain couples TRBV6-1 to TRBJ2-5; D unresolved. Trimming left V 4 bases short and J 5 bases short, with 11 bases between. The CDR3 covers 13 residues. CDR1 MNHNS and CDR2 SASEGT come from the germline V gene. The CDR3 is CASSGIGQETQYF. The DNA of the CDR3 is TGTGCCAGCAGTGGAATAGGCCAGGAGACCCAGTACTTC.

This chain links TRBV19 with TRBJ2-3; 9 bases align to TRBD2. The CDR3 contains 18 residues. The germline V gene has CDR1 LNHDA and CDR2 SQIVND (reference sequence). The trim removed 1 base at V and 1 base at J, leaving 9 bases unmatched. The CDR3 DNA is TGTGCCAGTAGTATAGTCCTGCGGGGGGGGATCGGCACAGATACGCAGTATTTT. This gives the protein CASSIVLRGGIGTDTQYF.

The J gene is TRBJ2-7, the V gene TRBV19; D is possibly TRBD1 (5 bases). The CDR3 length is 14 residues. Trimming removed 2 bases from V and 2 bases from J, with 10 bases in between. Germline V lookup: CDR1 LNHDA, CDR2 SQIVND (reference sequence). The CDR3 here is CASSIQGSAYEQYF. The DNA of the CDR3 is TGTGCCAGTAGTATACAGGGTAGTGCCTACGAGCAGTACTTC.

The chain employs TRBV5-1 and TRBJ2-3, with D tentatively TRBD2 (5 bases). There are 14 residues in the CDR3. The V gene lost 0 bases and the J gene lost 6 bases, with 11 bases spanning the gap. The germline V gene has CDR1 SGHRS and CDR2 YFSETQ. The CDR3 DNA is TGCGCCAGCAGCTTGGGGGAGTTGGGGGATACGCAGTATTTT. This sequence encodes CASSLGELGDTQYF. Drawing the rest from reference TRBV5-1 and TRBJ2-3, the complete variable domain is KAGVTQTPRYLIKTRGQQVTLSCSPISGHRSVSWYQQTPGQGLQFLFEYFSETQRNKGNFPGRFSGRQFSNSRSEMNVSTLELGDSALYLCASSLGELGDTQYFGPGTRLTVL.

A single count supports this clone. This chain links TRBV13 with TRBJ2-1; TRBD2 matches 8 bases. Germline CDR1 is PRHDT and CDR2 is FYEKMQ (reference sequence). Trimming removed 0 bases from V and 2 bases from J; junction bases left unmatched: 3. The CDR3 spans 16 residues. The CDR3 DNA reads TGTGCCAGCAGCTTAGGCGATAGCGGGACCTACAATGAGCAGTTCTTC. It is translated as CASSLGDSGTYNEQFF.

This clone was detected a few times. The genes are TRBV28 and TRBJ2-7; D perhaps matches TRBD1 (5 bases). The V end was cut by 6 bases, the J end by 4 bases, with 13 bases between. Germline V lookup: CDR1 MDHEN, CDR2 SYDVKM. This CDR3 is built from 13 residues. In DNA, the CDR3 is TGTGCCAGCAGCCCAGACAGAAAGTACGAGCAGTACTTC. It codes for CASSPDRKYEQYF. Drawing the rest from reference TRBV28 and TRBJ2-7, the complete variable domain is DVKVTQSSRYLVKRTGEKVFLECVQDMDHENMFWYRQDPGLGLRLIYFSYDVKMKEKGDIPEGYSVSREKKERFSLILESASTNQTSMYLCASSPDRKYEQYFGPGTRLTVT.

This sequence joins TRBV7-8 and TRBJ2-7; D might be TRBD1 (6 bases). Germline V gene data show CDR1 as SGHVS and CDR2 as FQNEAQ. The CDR3 sequence is 13 residues long. Trimming left V 4 bases short and J 5 bases short, with 12 bases between. The CDR3 sequence: CASSYRQVNEQYF. The CDR3 DNA follows: TGTGCCAGCAGCTACCGACAGGTCAACGAGCAGTACTTC.

The rearrangement joins TRBV9 to TRBJ2-4; possible D gene TRBD2, 6 bases. The germline gives CDR1 SGDLS, CDR2 YYNGEE. CDR3 length equals 16 residues. The ends were cut back, 2 bases at V and 0 bases at J, with 12 bases in the middle. In nucleotides, the CDR3 is TGTGCCAGCAGCGTGGGTGGAGGGCTAGCCAAAAACATTCAGTACTTC. The encoded protein is CASSVGGGLAKNIQYF.

This rearrangement joins TRBV20-1 to TRBJ1-2; D uncertain. Trimming cost V 4 bases and J 8 bases, with 5 bases left between them. CDR3 length: 9 amino acids. The germline gives CDR1 DFQATT, CDR2 SNEGSKA (reference sequence). This CDR3 is CSATRGYTF. Here the CDR3 DNA reads TGCAGTGCTACCCGGGGCTACACCTTC.

The rearrangement links TRBV2 to TRBJ1-5, with D hard to call. The CDR3 is made up of 15 amino acids. From germline, CDR1 is SNHLY and CDR2 FYNNEI. Trimming pared 1 base from V and 4 bases from J, leaving 11 bases between. CDR3 bases: TGTGCCAGCAGTGAAGTGGAAAAAGGAAATCAGCCCCAGCATTTT. It codes for CASSEVEKGNQPQHF.

Only a few counts were recorded for this clone. J is TRBJ1-2 and V is TRBV27; no clear D. The germline CDR1 and CDR2 sequences are MNHEY and SMNVEV (reference sequence). This CDR3 is built from 16 residues. The V gene lost 2 bases and the J gene lost 8 bases, with 21 bases spanning the gap. In DNA form, the CDR3 reads TGTGCCAGCAGTTTAGGTGCCGGCAGCCTAGCATTAGGCTACACCTTC. Translation gives CASSLGAGSLALGYTF.